The 24 T cell receptor beta chains below all came from one sample that was sequenced in a study of blood T cell repertoires in COVID-19. Assay used: immunoSEQ multiplex PCR; TCRdb lists only in-frame clones, some missing. The data contain approximately 170,000 clones, about 91% of them singletons. The sample comprised PBMCs or T cells enriched from blood (not recorded which). These receptors were obtained from a woman aged 18-30 years who had recovered from COVID-19.

V usage is TRBV28 and J usage is TRBJ1-1, with D possibly being TRBD1 (6 bases). CDR1 is MDHEN and CDR2 is SYDVKM in the germline V gene. Deletions cut 6 bases from V and 2 bases from J, with 19 bases between. This CDR3 has 16 amino acids. CDR3 in amino acids: CASRETGGGRNTEAFF. CDR3 in DNA: TGTGCCAGCAGAGAGACAGGTGGGGGTCGTAACACTGAAGCTTTCTTT.

The gene calls are TRBV29-1 and TRBJ2-7, with 7 bases fitting TRBD1. Germline-derived CDR1 and CDR2 are SQVTM and ANQGSEA. V gave up 4 bases and J gave up 0 bases; unmatched junction bases: 3. The CDR3 loop spans 13 amino acids. CDR3 in DNA: TGCAGCGTTGGACAGGGCAGCTCCTACGAGCAGTACTTC. Translating gives CSVGQGSSYEQYF.

The CDR3 spells CASSSAGQGAGMPQHF. The CDR3 DNA sequence: TGTGCCAGCAGCTCCGCGGGACAGGGGGCGGGTATGCCCCAGCATTTT. The chain is built from TRBV5-6 and TRBJ1-5; 12 positions agree with TRBD1. The J segment lost 9 bases and the V segment lost 3 bases, leaving 10 bases of the junction unmatched. The CDR3 length is 16 residues. In germline, CDR1 is SGHDT, CDR2 YYEEEE.

The chain is built from TRBV5-6 and TRBJ1-5, with 8 bases that match TRBD1. V lost 4 bases and J lost 9; bases outside the gene matches: 6. This CDR3 region has 13 residues. CDR1 and CDR2 (germline): SGHDT, YYEEEE. Written as DNA, the CDR3 is TGTGCCAGCAGCGTGACAGGGGTTGGGCCCCAGCATTTT. Protein product: CASSVTGVGPQHF.

J is TRBJ2-1 and V is TRBV28; 9 nucleotides line up with TRBD2. CDR1 is MDHEN, CDR2 SYDVKM, per germline. This CDR3 is 15 amino acids long. V shed 7 bases, J shed 5 bases, and the junction held 9 bases outside the gene matches. The CDR3 sequence: CASILAGVPDNEQFF. The CDR3 coding sequence is TGTGCCAGCATCTTAGCGGGAGTACCTGACAATGAGCAGTTCTTC.

The chain is built from TRBV4-2 and TRBJ1-2; 8 nucleotides align to TRBD1. Germline V gene lookup returns CDR1 LGHNA and CDR2 YNFKEQ. Trimming removed 0 bases from V and 4 bases from J; junction bases left unmatched: 4. This CDR3 is built from 15 residues. The CDR3 sequence is CASSQDFRGLYGYTF. CDR3 sequence (DNA): TGTGCCAGCAGCCAAGATTTCAGGGGGCTCTATGGCTACACCTTC.

This clone was seen just once. The chain joins TRBV7-9 to TRBJ2-7; no clear D gene. Trimming removed 3 bases at V and 6 bases at J, with 6 bases between. This CDR3 has 11 residues. Germline V CDR1 and CDR2: SEHNR, FQNEAQ (reference sequence). The CDR3 here is CASSFSSEQYF. The CDR3 nucleotides are TGTGCCAGCAGCTTTTCTAGCGAGCAGTACTTC.

The CDR3 sequence: CASSSPAGGPIYTDTQYF. DNA of the CDR3: TGCGCCAGCAGCTCACCGGCGGGAGGGCCGATATACACAGATACGCAGTATTTT. This sequence joins TRBV5-1 and TRBJ2-3, with 9 bases lining up with TRBD2. Germline values: CDR1 SGHRS, CDR2 YFSETQ. This CDR3 is 18 amino acids long. The junction had 13 bases not matched to a gene; V was cut back by 3 bases and J by 2 bases.

The chain uses TRBV11-2 and TRBJ2-7; 7 bases line up with TRBD1. The V and J ends lost 5 bases and 3 bases, in that order; junction bases with no gene match: 13. The CDR3 has 16 amino acids. CDR1 and CDR2 (germline): SGHAT, FQNNGV. CDR3 residues: CASSVGSGTVIYEQYF. The CDR3 nucleotides read TGTGCCAGCAGCGTAGGGTCCGGGACAGTAATCTACGAGCAGTACTTC.

The V and J genes are TRBV6-2 or TRBV6-3 and TRBJ2-7, with 8 bases matching TRBD1. The germline CDR1 and CDR2 sequences are MNHEY and SVGEGT. The CDR3 consists of 16 residues. J was trimmed by 4 bases and V by 1 base; bases with no gene match: 9. In nucleotides, the CDR3 is TGTGCCAGCAGTTACTTTACGGGACAGGTAACTTACGAGCAGTACTTC. This encodes CASSYFTGQVTYEQYF.

In DNA, the CDR3 is TGTGCCAGCAGCTACAGGGAGCTGCCCGGGGAGCTGTTTTTT. It yields the protein CASSYRELPGELFF. This sequence joins TRBV7-8 and TRBJ2-2; perhaps TRBD1 as D (6 bases). The CDR3 runs to 14 residues. Germline values: CDR1 SGHVS, CDR2 FQNEAQ. Trimming cost V 4 bases and J 6 bases, with 12 bases left between them.

The CDR3 nucleotides are TGTGCCTGGAGTGTAAGGGGGAGCCAGCCCCAGCATTTT. Protein sequence: CAWSVRGSQPQHF. The chain has TRBV30 and TRBJ1-5; TRBD1 might be the D (6 bases). The V end was cut by 0 bases, the J end by 7 bases, with 10 bases between. This CDR3 comprises 13 residues. Germline V CDR1 and CDR2: GTSNPN, SVGIG (reference sequence).

The V call is TRBV5-1, the J call TRBJ2-3, with TRBD1 identical over 7 bases. V shed 3 bases and J 3 bases; nucleotides not matched to a gene: 1. The CDR3 contains 13 residues. The germline CDR1 and CDR2 sequences are SGHRS and YFSETQ. The CDR3 is CASSSQGTDTQYF. CDR3 coding DNA: TGCGCCAGCAGCTCACAGGGGACAGATACGCAGTATTTT. Variable domain in full (rest from reference TRBV5-1 and TRBJ2-3): KAGVTQTPRYLIKTRGQQVTLSCSPISGHRSVSWYQQTPGQGLQFLFEYFSETQRNKGNFPGRFSGRQFSNSRSEMNVSTLELGDSALYLCASSSQGTDTQYFGPGTRLTVL.

The chain joins TRBV28 to TRBJ2-2, with D possibly matching TRBD2 (6 bases). Between the trimmed V and J ends, which lost 5 bases and 6 bases, there was a span of 16 bases. CDR3 size: 15 residues. In germline, CDR1 is MDHEN, CDR2 SYDVKM. CDR3 nucleotide sequence: TGTGCCAGCAGTAGAGGGGACTTCGACGCCGGGGAGCTGTTTTTT. This gives the protein CASSRGDFDAGELFF.

The rearrangement links TRBV4-2 to TRBJ1-5; D might be TRBD1 (5 bases). From germline, CDR1 is LGHNA and CDR2 YNFKEQ. CDR3 length equals 15 residues. The V end lost 5 bases, the J end lost 1 base, and 12 bases lay between the germline ends. Here the CDR3 reads CASSTRQTSNQPQHF. CDR3 nucleotides: TGTGCCAGCAGCACCCGACAGACCAGCAATCAGCCCCAGCATTTT.

The rearrangement links TRBV5-1 to TRBJ1-5, with TRBD1 matching over 7 bases. The CDR3 is made up of 14 amino acids. J lost 2 bases, V lost 5 bases, and 4 bases had no gene match. Germline CDR1 and CDR2: SGHRS and YFSETQ. DNA for the CDR3: TGCGCCAGCAGTGACGGACAGGGCAATCAGCCCCAGCATTTT. This encodes CASSDGQGNQPQHF.

V and J are TRBV2 and TRBJ2-5; 8 nucleotides align to TRBD1. Germline-derived CDR1 and CDR2 are SNHLY and FYNNEI. This CDR3 region has 14 residues. Trimming removed 0 bases from V and 12 bases from J; junction bases left unmatched: 9. CDR3 bases: TGTGCCAGCAGTGAAGCCGGACAGGGAAGGGCTAAGTACTTC. Its protein product is CASSEAGQGRAKYF.

The chain has TRBV18 and TRBJ1-3, with 11 bases lining up with TRBD1. This CDR3 spans 18 amino acids. V was clipped by 1 base and J by 0 bases; unmatched bases: 5. Germline assignment: CDR1 KGHSH and CDR2 LQKENI. This chain's CDR3 is CASSPLGQGGPSGNTIYF. CDR3 nucleotides: TGTGCCAGCTCACCACTGGGACAGGGGGGTCCCTCTGGAAACACCATATATTTT.

The chain employs TRBV7-9 and TRBJ2-3; the D is unclear. There are 15 residues in the CDR3. The germline V and J ends were trimmed by 1 base and 2 bases, with 10 bases remaining between them. Germline CDR1 SEHNR, CDR2 FQNEAQ (reference sequence). CDR3 sequence reads: CASSLVGRNTDTQYF. In nucleotides, the CDR3 is TGTGCCAGCAGCTTAGTTGGGCGTAACACAGATACGCAGTATTTT.

The chain uses TRBV5-1 and TRBJ2-2, with unresolved D. This CDR3 spans 15 amino acids. CDR1 is SGHRS and CDR2 is YFSETQ in the germline V gene. V dropped 3 bases and J dropped 5 bases, with 14 bases sitting between them. The DNA for the CDR3 is TGCGCCAGCAGCTCGACCTCCGTGCGGACCGGGGAGCTGTTTTTT. It is translated as CASSSTSVRTGELFF.

This chain joins TRBV7-2 and TRBJ1-4; 7 nucleotides agree with TRBD1. CDR1 is SGHTA and CDR2 is FQGNSA in the germline V gene. After removal of 5 bases from V and 0 bases from J, the junction contained 6 bases not matched to a gene. The CDR3 has 16 residues. CDR3 coding DNA: TGTGCCAGCAGCCCCCGACAGGGCGCAACTAATGAAAAACTGTTTTTT. This translates into CASSPRQGATNEKLFF.

The rearrangement links TRBV5-1 to TRBJ2-6; 11 positions agree with TRBD1. The CDR3 is 16 residues long. Trimming cost V 7 bases and J 4 bases; bases outside gene matches: 7. The germline CDR1 and CDR2 sequences are SGHRS and YFSETQ. In nucleotides, the CDR3 is TGCGCCAGCGTGGACAGGGGGCGACCGGGGGCCAACGTCCTGACTTTC. This sequence encodes CASVDRGRPGANVLTF.

V gene TRBV5-1 combines with J gene TRBJ1-6; 7 nucleotides agree with TRBD1. The germline V gene has CDR1 SGHRS and CDR2 YFSETQ. There are 19 residues in the CDR3. V trimming: 4 bases; J trimming: 0 bases; junction bases outside the gene matches: 13. The CDR3 DNA sequence: TGCGCCAGCAGCCCACAAGACGCGGGACAGAGCTCCTATAATTCACCCCTCCACTTT. Translated, it gives CASSPQDAGQSSYNSPLHF.

Here the CDR3 DNA reads TGTGCCAGCCTTCCGGGACTAGCGGGAATGTACGAGCAGTACTTC. It specifies CASLPGLAGMYEQYF. This sequence joins TRBV6-5 and TRBJ2-7; 13 positions agree with TRBD2. The length of the CDR3 is 15 residues. CDR1 and CDR2 from the germline V gene are MNHEY and SVGAGI. V gave up 8 bases and J gave up 4 bases; unmatched junction bases: 8.